This T cell receptor beta chain was observed in a study of regulatory T cells in long-lasting Graves disease. Findings and caveats of the study: Persistent disease samples used TRBV28, TRBJ1-2 and TRBJ2-5 preferentially.

This clonotype was seen ten or more times. The antigen remains unidentified. Arm-PCR of CDR3 regions with iRepertoire HTBI primers generated TCR beta libraries. From the multiplex PCR reads, TCRdb called clonotypes with MiXCR, one entry per CDR3 protein. The table records around 470,000 distinct CDR3 sequences, roughly 15% of them present only once. Per the germline V gene, CDR1 is GTSNPN and CDR2 is SVGIG (reference sequence). The CDR3 spans 13 residues. Between the trimmed V and J ends, which lost 0 bases and 5 bases, there was a span of 8 bases. Time point meaning: newly diagnosed GD, antithyroid drugs for less than 3 months. The TCR library was prepared using RNA isolated from PBMCs. The same specimen was also included in a second study, on T cells in Graves' hyperthyroidism and ophthalmopathy.

Source: peripheral blood mononuclear cells (PBMCs), taken at new diagnosis, from a patient treated with antithyroid drugs. This clonotype originated in a woman aged 45-60 years with Graves disease. The chain employs TRBV30 and TRBJ1-5; D is unresolved. The CDR3 sequence: CAWSVLRDQPQHF. The CDR3 bases are TGTGCCTGGAGTGTATTGAGGGATCAGCCCCAGCATTTT.